The source of this T cell receptor beta chain is a study of Graves' ophthalmopathy and Graves' hyperthyroidism. CDR1 is SGDLS and CDR2 is YYNGEE in the germline V gene. CDR3 size: 16 residues. V was clipped by 4 bases and J by 2 bases; unmatched bases: 7. Amplification from RNA transcripts yielded the TCR beta CDR3 regions. HTBI primers were used in a first-round RT-PCR, which preceded a second-round multiplex PCR. TCRdb ran MiXCR on the multiplex PCR reads and lists one entry per CDR3 protein. The data hold more than 40,000 distinct CDR3 sequences, with 50% observed a single time. This clonotype was found a few times.

The receptor comes from an adult man with Graves' ophthalmopathy. The chain is built from TRBV9 and TRBJ2-3; the match to TRBD2 covers 10 bases. Sequences were obtained from peripheral blood. The CDR3 DNA is TGTGCCAGCAGCCATCCAGCGGGGGGGCCCACAGATACGCAGTATTTT. This translates into CASSHPAGGPTDTQYF.